These T cell receptor beta chains were read from a single sample in a study of CD8+CD57+ T cells in acquired aplastic anemia. TCRdb fed the reads into MiXCR, producing one record per CDR3 protein. The sample lists 170,000 or so distinct CDR3 sequences; 40% to 60% were seen once. The sequencing sample was made of sorted CD4+, CD8+, or CD8+CD57+ T cells (not recorded which) from PBMCs. The receptors stem from a human donor with aplastic anemia. The CDR3 runs from the conserved cysteine through the conserved F or W. D genes are given only for firm matches.

V gene	D gene	J gene	CDR3 protein
TRBV7-9	-	TRBJ1-1	CASSPRDNTEAFF
TRBV24-1	TRBD1	TRBJ2-7	CATSAREDRAYEQYF
TRBV18	-	TRBJ1-3	CASSSGHEGTIYF
TRBV3-1	TRBD2	TRBJ2-7	CASSPSGTPTYEQYF
TRBV14	TRBD2	TRBJ2-7	CASSQGRMGLAGAYEQYF
TRBV12-3/TRBV12-4	-	TRBJ2-3	CASQVSGITDTQYF
TRBV19	-	TRBJ1-2	CASSILAGQTSNYGYTF
TRBV7-6	-	TRBJ2-1	CASSLVRAASYNEQFF
TRBV29-1	TRBD1	TRBJ1-5	CSVRDRVNQPQHF
TRBV7-3	-	TRBJ2-5	CASRPNVGGPRETQYF
TRBV25-1	TRBD1	TRBJ2-1	CASIPGQGIYEQFF
TRBV5-1	TRBD1	TRBJ2-1	CASSLGQGYGNEQFF
TRBV20-1	-	TRBJ1-2	CSVKNPAGYTF
TRBV7-7	-	TRBJ2-3	CASSLHLRGDTQYF
TRBV27	-	TRBJ1-6	CASSRELGNSPLHF
TRBV25-1	TRBD1	TRBJ1-6	CASSGTGPEFNSPLHF
TRBV7-2	TRBD2	TRBJ2-7	CASSLAPGLAGGLSTEQYF